Included here is one T cell receptor beta chain sequence, with context. This specimen belongs to a study of T cell changes during pregnancy in multiple sclerosis. Libraries were prepared by immunoSEQ multiplex PCR; TCRdb keeps only in-frame clonotypes and omits some of them. The data hold 28,000 or so clones, with around nine tenths observed a single time. The germline V and J ends were trimmed by 6 bases and 1 base, with 9 bases remaining between them. The CDR3 contains 13 residues. Germline CDR1 is MNHEY and CDR2 is SVGAGI. V usage is TRBV6-5 and J usage is TRBJ1-2; D not certain. The input for sequencing was CD4+ T cells from peripheral blood mononuclear cells, taken in the first trimester of pregnancy. The sequence derives from a female donor in good health, enrolled as a control in a pregnancy study. The CDR3 here is CASRAGRNYGYTF. The CDR3 DNA reads TGTGCCAGCAGGGCAGGCCGTAACTATGGCTACACCTTC.